This is a list of T cell receptor beta chains from one sample in a study of T cells in localized non-small cell lung cancer. The assay was immunoSEQ multiplex PCR, and TCRdb's table has in-frame clones only and misses some. The repertoire has under 30,000 clones, over 75% of them found once; the top ten carry about 7%. Specimen: peripheral blood, collected before any cancer treatment. These TCRs come from a woman between 35 and 70 years old with stage I lung adenocarcinoma. Both conserved end residues are part of each CDR3. D genes are given only for firm matches. Clone size, where shown, is once, few, many, or a class for clones that have expanded.

V gene	clone size	J gene	D gene	CDR3 DNA	CDR3 protein
TRBV9	-	TRBJ1-2	-	TGTGCCAGCAGCGTAGGGTCCCCGGTGGGAGATTATGGCTACACCTTC	CASSVGSPVGDYGYTF
TRBV4-3	-	TRBJ2-3	-	TGCGCCAGCAGCCCAGGAAGATTCGATACGCAGTATTTT	CASSPGRFDTQYF
TRBV11-2	-	TRBJ2-5	-	TGTGCCAGCAGCATTAACCAAGAGACCCAGTACTTC	CASSINQETQYF
TRBV15	-	TRBJ2-1	TRBD2	TGTGCCACCAGCAGAGCCGGGATAGCGGGATTGTATGAGCAGTTCTTC	CATSRAGIAGLYEQFF
TRBV7-9	-	TRBJ2-1	TRBD2	TGTGCCAGCAGCTTGTCTTTAGCGGGAGCTCTGAATGAGCAGTTCTTC	CASSLSLAGALNEQFF
TRBV7-2	-	TRBJ2-1	-	TGTGCCAGCAGCGTAACTCCCCCCTGGTCCGGTAATGAGCAGTTCTTC	CASSVTPPWSGNEQFF
TRBV5-5	-	TRBJ2-5	-	TGTGCCAGCAGCTTGATAGAGACCCAGTACTTC	CASSLIETQYF
TRBV4-3	-	TRBJ2-7	TRBD2	TGCGCCAGCAGCCAAGATTTAAGGCGGTCGCTAGCGGGAGTACACGTGTGCGAGCAGTACTTC	CASSQDLRRSLAGVHVCEQYF
TRBV28	-	TRBJ2-1	TRBD2	TGTGCCAGCAGTTTAGGCCTCGGGGGGAATGAGCAGTTCTTC	CASSLGLGGNEQFF
TRBV5-1	-	TRBJ2-1	-	TGCGCCAGCAGCTTGGACCAGGGGACGAACAATGAGCAGTTCTTC	CASSLDQGTNNEQFF
TRBV28	-	TRBJ2-5	-	TGTGCCGGGTCGGGGGGCTGGAAAGAGACCCAGTACTTC	CAGSGGWKETQYF
TRBV11-2	-	TRBJ2-4	TRBD2	TGTGCCAGCAGCTTAGCCGGGACTAGCGGGATAGCCAAAAACATTCAGTACTTC	CASSLAGTSGIAKNIQYF
TRBV6-1	-	TRBJ1-4	-	TGTGCCAGCAGTGAAGCGCGAGCTGCAACTAATGAAAAACTGTTTTTT	CASSEARAATNEKLFF
TRBV7-2	-	TRBJ2-6	TRBD2	TGTGCCAGCAGCTTAGGACTAGCCGGGGCCAACGTCCTGACTTTC	CASSLGLAGANVLTF
TRBV5-1	-	TRBJ2-7	-	TGCGCCAGCGGGGGGAGCTCCTACGAGCAGTACTTC	CASGGSSYEQYF
TRBV6-1	-	TRBJ2-3	TRBD1	TGTGCCAGCAGTGCAGACAGGGGGCGAACAGATACGCAGTATTTT	CASSADRGRTDTQYF
TRBV19	few	TRBJ1-2	TRBD1	TGTGCCAGTAGCTCCACTCATTCCGGGACAGGTGGCGGCTACACCTTC	CASSSTHSGTGGGYTF
TRBV7-8	-	TRBJ2-5	-	TGTGCCAGCAGCTTAGGGACGGGAAAAGAGACCCAGTACTTC	CASSLGTGKETQYF
TRBV28	-	TRBJ2-1	-	TGTGCCAGCAGCCTGTCGGGCAATGAGCAGTTCTTC	CASSLSGNEQFF
TRBV4-1	-	TRBJ1-3	-	TGCGCCAGCAGCCAAGGGGGGTACGCCTCTGGAAACACCATATATTTT	CASSQGGYASGNTIYF
TRBV4-1	-	TRBJ2-2	-	TGCGCCAGCAGCCGACAGGCGAACACCGGGGAGCTGTTTTTT	CASSRQANTGELFF
TRBV28	-	TRBJ1-5	-	TGTGCCAGCAGGTCACCCAGGGACGGATACAATCAGCCCCAGCATTTT	CASRSPRDGYNQPQHF
TRBV25-1	-	TRBJ2-1	-	TGTGCCAGTACCGTCGGGGGCCAAAGCAACGGCAATGAGCAGTTCTTC	CASTVGGQSNGNEQFF
TRBV18	-	TRBJ2-4	-	TGTGCCAGCTCGGTCAGCGTTGGCAAAAACATTCAGTACTTC	CASSVSVGKNIQYF
TRBV11-2	-	TRBJ2-3	-	TGTGCCAGCAGCCTAACCGGCGCGGCTAGCACAGATACGCAGTATTTT	CASSLTGAASTDTQYF
TRBV5-1	-	TRBJ1-1	TRBD1	TGCGCCAGCAGCTTAACAGGGGGGGACATCTCTGAAGCTTTCTTT	CASSLTGGDISEAFF